What follows is one TCR beta chain and its context. This record belongs to a study of blood T cell repertoires in COVID-19. Study as a whole: Whether acute or convalescent, the COVID-19 samples came from the United States, Italy and Spain.

This CDR3 is built from 14 residues. V was cut by 3 bases and J by 2 bases, with 10 bases left in between. CDR1 is MNHEY and CDR2 is SMNVEV in the germline V gene (reference sequence). TCRdb keeps only in-frame clones here, not all; method: immunoSEQ multiplex PCR. The table includes 110,000 to 150,000 clones, approximately 80% detected once. The sequencing sample was made of PBMCs or T cells enriched from blood (not recorded which). The rearrangement uses TRBV27 and TRBJ1-2; D call uncertain. This TCR came from a woman aged 50 to 65 who had recovered from COVID-19. The CDR3 DNA is TGTGCCAGCAGTTTTCGGGGTCCCAACTATGGCTACACCTTC. Protein sequence: CASSFRGPNYGYTF.